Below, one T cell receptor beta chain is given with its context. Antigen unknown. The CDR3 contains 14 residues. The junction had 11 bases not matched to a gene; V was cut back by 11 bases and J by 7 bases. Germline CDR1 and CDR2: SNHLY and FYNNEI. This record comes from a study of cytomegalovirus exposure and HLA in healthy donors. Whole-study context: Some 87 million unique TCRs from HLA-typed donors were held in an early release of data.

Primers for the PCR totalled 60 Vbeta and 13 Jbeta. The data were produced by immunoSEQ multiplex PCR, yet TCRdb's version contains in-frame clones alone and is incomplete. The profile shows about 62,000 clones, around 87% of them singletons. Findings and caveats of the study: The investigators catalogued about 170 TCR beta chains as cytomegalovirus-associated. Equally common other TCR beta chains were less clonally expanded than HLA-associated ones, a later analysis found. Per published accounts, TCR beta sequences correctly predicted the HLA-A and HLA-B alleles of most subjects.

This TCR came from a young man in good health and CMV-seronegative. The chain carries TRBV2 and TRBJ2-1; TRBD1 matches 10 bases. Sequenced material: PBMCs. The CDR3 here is CAVRQGAINNEQFF. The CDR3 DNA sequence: TGTGCCGTCAGACAGGGGGCGATAAATAATGAGCAGTTCTTC.